These T cell receptor beta chains were read from a single sample in a study of shared clonotypes between healthy human individuals. Assay used: immunoSEQ multiplex PCR; TCRdb lists only in-frame clones, some missing. The sample holds 2 million to 2.5 million clones; roughly 95% are singletons and the top ten take approximately 0.13%. Sequenced input: naive CD4+ T cells sorted from blood. These receptors all stem from a man between 18 and 29 years old in good health. Both conserved end residues are part of each CDR3. D genes are given only for firm matches. Not all rows give a size; the values are once, few, many and, for expanded clones, a class.

size: -; J: TRBJ2-3; V: TRBV28; D: TRBD1; CDR3: CASKPIGRQGTDTQYF; DNA: TGTGCCAGCAAACCGATCGGTAGACAGGGAACAGATACGCAGTATTTT
size: -; J: TRBJ1-1; V: TRBV19; D: -; CDR3: CASSIGATTEAFF; DNA: TGTGCCAGTAGTATAGGGGCGACCACTGAAGCTTTCTTT
size: -; J: TRBJ2-7; V: TRBV7-2; D: -; CDR3: CASSLDYYEQYF; DNA: TGTGCCAGCAGCTTAGATTACTACGAGCAGTACTTC
size: -; J: TRBJ2-7; V: TRBV5-1; D: -; CDR3: CASSLLSSVAYEQYF; DNA: TGCGCCAGCAGCTTGCTATCTTCGGTAGCCTACGAGCAGTACTTC
size: -; J: TRBJ1-4; V: TRBV4-3; D: TRBD1; CDR3: CASSQDRGQQEKLFF; DNA: TGCGCCAGCAGCCAAGATAGGGGGCAGCAGGAAAAACTGTTTTTT
size: -; J: TRBJ1-2; V: TRBV30; D: TRBD1; CDR3: CAWTYGQGAYGYTF; DNA: TGTGCCTGGACCTATGGGCAGGGGGCGTATGGCTACACCTTC
size: -; J: TRBJ1-2; V: TRBV5-6; D: -; CDR3: CASTSFSGDYGYTF; DNA: TGTGCCAGCACCTCTTTTTCAGGGGACTATGGCTACACCTTC
size: -; J: TRBJ2-3; V: TRBV4-1; D: -; CDR3: CASSQGAEEDTQYF; DNA: TGCGCCAGCAGCCAAGGAGCCGAGGAGGATACGCAGTATTTT
size: -; J: TRBJ2-7; V: TRBV5-6; D: -; CDR3: CASSFWGPYEQYF; DNA: TGTGCCAGCAGCTTTTGGGGTCCCTACGAGCAGTACTTC
size: -; J: TRBJ2-5; V: TRBV5-1; D: TRBD1; CDR3: CASSRQGREETQYF; DNA: TGCGCCAGCAGCCGACAGGGGCGCGAAGAGACCCAGTACTTC
size: -; J: TRBJ1-6; V: TRBV30; D: -; CDR3: CAWSFTGILGNSPLHF; DNA: TGTGCCTGGAGTTTCACAGGGATCCTCGGGAATTCACCCCTCCACTTT
size: -; J: TRBJ2-3; V: TRBV9; D: -; CDR3: CASTLLVGTDTQYF; DNA: TGTGCCAGCACTCTCCTGGTTGGCACAGATACGCAGTATTTT
size: -; J: TRBJ1-1; V: TRBV11-1; D: -; CDR3: CASSLNRERTEAFF; DNA: TGTGCCAGCAGCTTAAACAGGGAAAGGACTGAAGCTTTCTTT
size: -; J: TRBJ2-3; V: TRBV5-4; D: TRBD2; CDR3: CASSFWRGGTDTQYF; DNA: TGTGCCAGCAGCTTCTGGCGGGGGGGGACAGATACGCAGTATTTT
size: -; J: TRBJ2-7; V: TRBV7-9; D: -; CDR3: CASRRKGIQDEQYF; DNA: TGTGCCAGCAGACGGAAGGGGATCCAGGACGAGCAGTACTTC
size: -; J: TRBJ2-7; V: TRBV5-1; D: -; CDR3: CASSLASGPAQYF; DNA: TGCGCCAGCAGCTTGGCCTCAGGCCCAGCGCAGTACTTC
size: -; J: TRBJ2-1; V: TRBV6-1; D: TRBD1; CDR3: CASSEAGTAYNEQFF; DNA: TGTGCCAGCAGTGAAGCCGGGACAGCCTACAATGAGCAGTTCTTC
size: -; J: TRBJ2-1; V: TRBV28; D: TRBD1; CDR3: CASSLSGQGAGNEQFF; DNA: TGTGCCAGCAGTTTATCGGGACAGGGGGCTGGCAATGAGCAGTTCTTC
size: -; J: TRBJ2-3; V: TRBV30; D: -; CDR3: CAWSVGRGVSDTQYF; DNA: TGTGCCTGGAGTGTTGGTAGGGGGGTGTCAGATACGCAGTATTTT
size: once; J: TRBJ1-6; V: TRBV19; D: TRBD1; CDR3: CASSIARTGSSPLHF; DNA: TGTGCCAGTAGTATAGCTCGGACAGGGAGCTCACCCCTCCACTTT
size: few; J: TRBJ1-2; V: TRBV10-2; D: -; CDR3: CASSDLEYYGYTF; DNA: TGCGCCAGCAGTGATTTGGAATACTATGGCTACACCTTC
size: -; J: TRBJ1-1; V: TRBV6-6; D: -; CDR3: CASTKADLMNTEAFF; DNA: TGTGCCAGCACAAAAGCCGATCTAATGAACACTGAAGCTTTCTTT
size: -; J: TRBJ2-5; V: TRBV5-4; D: -; CDR3: CASSLPGPSRETQYF; DNA: TGTGCCAGCAGTTTGCCGGGACCGTCACGGGAGACCCAGTACTTC
size: -; J: TRBJ1-1; V: TRBV7-6; D: -; CDR3: CASSATANTEAFF; DNA: TGTGCCAGCAGCGCTACAGCGAACACTGAAGCTTTCTTT
size: -; J: TRBJ1-1; V: TRBV18; D: -; CDR3: CASSPDKNTEAFF; DNA: TGTGCCAGCTCACCGGACAAAAACACTGAAGCTTTCTTT
size: once; J: TRBJ1-2; V: TRBV9; D: -; CDR3: CASSEGGRGVYGYTF; DNA: TGTGCCAGCAGCGAGGGGGGACGGGGCGTCTATGGCTACACCTTC
size: -; J: TRBJ1-2; V: TRBV5-1; D: TRBD1; CDR3: CASSLSGTGRYGYTF; DNA: TGCGCCAGCAGCTTATCCGGGACAGGCCGTTATGGCTACACCTTC
size: -; J: TRBJ1-5; V: TRBV6-1; D: -; CDR3: CASRSDSQPQHF; DNA: TGTGCCAGCAGATCGGACAGCCAGCCCCAGCATTTT
size: -; J: TRBJ1-2; V: TRBV10-3; D: -; CDR3: CAITGTGGSYTF; DNA: TGTGCCATCACCGGGACCGGGGGGAGCTACACCTTC
size: -; J: TRBJ2-2; V: TRBV4-1; D: -; CDR3: CASSQDYEGTSGELFF; DNA: TGCGCCAGCAGCCAAGATTACGAGGGTACGTCCGGGGAGCTGTTTTTT
size: -; J: TRBJ1-1; V: TRBV9; D: -; CDR3: CASSVFAAMNTEAFF; DNA: TGTGCCAGCAGCGTATTTGCCGCGATGAACACTGAAGCTTTCTTT
size: -; J: TRBJ2-5; V: TRBV20-1; D: -; CDR3: CSTRPGGTQYF; DNA: TGCAGTACGCGGCCTGGGGGGACCCAGTACTTC
size: -; J: TRBJ2-7; V: TRBV5-1; D: -; CDR3: CASSLSGSPYEQYF; DNA: TGCGCCAGCAGCTTGTCAGGGAGCCCCTACGAGCAGTACTTC
size: -; J: TRBJ1-3; V: TRBV30; D: -; CDR3: CAWSVGLGNTIYF; DNA: TGTGCCTGGAGTGTTGGGCTTGGAAACACCATATATTTT
size: -; J: TRBJ1-6; V: TRBV2; D: TRBD1; CDR3: CASRDAGQYYSSPLHF; DNA: TGTGCCAGCAGGGATGCGGGACAGTATTATAGCTCACCCCTCCACTTT
size: -; J: TRBJ1-2; V: TRBV5-4; D: -; CDR3: CASSTFVGGQGTYGYTF; DNA: TGTGCCAGCAGCACGTTCGTTGGGGGGCAGGGGACCTATGGCTACACCTTC
size: -; J: TRBJ1-6; V: TRBV6-5; D: TRBD1; CDR3: CASSIGDRVESPLHF; DNA: TGTGCCAGCAGCATAGGCGACAGGGTGGAATCACCCCTCCACTTT
size: -; J: TRBJ1-1; V: TRBV10-3; D: TRBD1; CDR3: CAAHPTGAEAFF; DNA: TGTGCCGCCCACCCGACAGGGGCTGAAGCTTTCTTT
size: -; J: TRBJ2-5; V: TRBV11-2; D: TRBD2; CDR3: CASSSGTSGVPQTQYF; DNA: TGTGCCAGCAGCTCCGGGACTAGCGGGGTCCCGCAGACCCAGTACTTC
size: -; J: TRBJ1-4; V: TRBV18; D: -; CDR3: CASSPPSSSEKLFF; DNA: TGTGCCAGCTCACCACCGAGCAGCAGTGAAAAACTGTTTTTT
size: -; J: TRBJ2-3; V: TRBV5-1; D: -; CDR3: CATRIRDGRTATTDTQYF; DNA: TGCGCCACCCGAATCCGGGACGGCCGAACCGCCACCACAGATACGCAGTATTTT
size: -; J: TRBJ2-2; V: TRBV30; D: TRBD2; CDR3: CAWSKDSGLAGVRFAGELFF; DNA: TGTGCCTGGAGTAAGGACAGCGGACTAGCGGGGGTCCGGTTTGCCGGGGAGCTGTTTTTT
size: -; J: TRBJ2-7; V: TRBV14; D: TRBD2; CDR3: CASSPHLRNGRNSYEQYF; DNA: TGTGCCAGCAGCCCCCACCTCAGAAACGGGAGGAACTCCTACGAGCAGTACTTC
size: -; J: TRBJ1-1; V: TRBV11-3; D: -; CDR3: CASSLDLGEAFF; DNA: TGTGCCAGCAGCTTAGATTTGGGTGAAGCTTTCTTT
size: -; J: TRBJ2-6; V: TRBV27; D: -; CDR3: CASSLRADRSGGSGANVLTF; DNA: TGTGCCAGCAGTTTAAGGGCCGACAGGTCCGGAGGCTCTGGGGCCAACGTCCTGACTTTC
size: -; J: TRBJ1-5; V: TRBV30; D: -; CDR3: CAWSVPNQPQHF; DNA: TGTGCCTGGAGTGTACCTAATCAGCCCCAGCATTTT
size: -; J: TRBJ2-5; V: TRBV11-3; D: TRBD2; CDR3: CASSPTSGPQETQYF; DNA: TGTGCCAGCAGCCCTACTAGCGGGCCCCAAGAGACCCAGTACTTC
size: -; J: TRBJ1-2; V: TRBV19; D: -; CDR3: CASSSIRDFRGYTF; DNA: TGTGCCAGTAGTTCCATCAGGGATTTCCGGGGCTACACCTTC
size: -; J: TRBJ1-6; V: TRBV6-1; D: -; CDR3: CASSEWPRGSSYNSPLHF; DNA: TGTGCCAGCAGTGAATGGCCGCGGGGGAGCTCCTATAATTCACCCCTCCACTTT
size: -; J: TRBJ2-5; V: TRBV6-6; D: -; CDR3: CASETGMRVQETQYF; DNA: TGTGCCAGCGAGACCGGGATGAGGGTCCAAGAGACCCAGTACTTC
size: -; J: TRBJ1-1; V: TRBV6-5; D: -; CDR3: CASSAPGRNTEAFF; DNA: TGTGCCAGCAGTGCTCCAGGGCGAAACACTGAAGCTTTCTTT
size: -; J: TRBJ2-7; V: TRBV6-5; D: TRBD2; CDR3: CASSRGLAGGVEQYF; DNA: TGTGCCAGCAGCCGTGGACTAGCGGGAGGAGTCGAGCAGTACTTC
size: -; J: TRBJ2-3; V: TRBV6-1; D: TRBD2; CDR3: CASSEAWRGGGANTDTQYF; DNA: TGTGCCAGCAGTGAAGCTTGGCGGGGCGGGGGGGCCAACACAGATACGCAGTATTTT
size: -; J: TRBJ2-5; V: TRBV2; D: TRBD1; CDR3: CASSLGQGAGETQYF; DNA: TGTGCCAGCAGCCTGGGACAGGGGGCAGGAGAGACCCAGTACTTC
size: -; J: TRBJ2-1; V: TRBV19; D: TRBD1; CDR3: CASSADRAYNEQFF; DNA: TGTGCCAGTAGTGCAGACAGGGCCTACAATGAGCAGTTCTTC